The rows below give T cell receptor beta chains drawn from one sample of a study of OX40 agonist ivuxolimab in advanced cancers. Here immunoSEQ multiplex PCR was the method, and the copy in TCRdb shows in-frame clones only, minus some. The table lists approximately 74,000 clones, about 93% of them singletons. Sequencing was performed on CD4+ or CD8+ T cells sorted from blood, taken in a trial of the OX40 agonist ivuxolimab. Source of these receptors: an adult with an advanced solid tumor such as melanoma, head and neck, liver or kidney cancer. The CDR3 runs from the conserved cysteine through the conserved F or W. D genes are given only for firm matches. The size of a clone is reported for some rows only, either as once, few or many, or as a class for expanded clones.

TRBV5-4	NA	TRBJ1-4	NA	TGTGCCAGCAGCTTGAATCAGGCCACAACTAATGAAAAACTGTTTTTT	CASSLNQATTNEKLFF
TRBV19	NA	TRBJ2-7	TRBD1	TGTGCCAGTAGTCCCAGGACAGGGGCGACCTACGAGCAGTACTTC	CASSPRTGATYEQYF
TRBV5-6	NA	TRBJ2-3	TRBD2	TGTGCCAGCAGCTCTACTAGCGGGAGTACAGATACGCAGTATTTT	CASSSTSGSTDTQYF
TRBV7-2	NA	TRBJ2-7	TRBD1	TGTGCCAGCAGCTCCGGACAGGGGGCCTACGAGCAGTACTTC	CASSSGQGAYEQYF
TRBV27	NA	TRBJ1-5	TRBD1	TGTGCCAGCAGTCCCCGGGCAGGGGGAGATCAGCCCCAGCATTTT	CASSPRAGGDQPQHF
TRBV28	NA	TRBJ1-2	TRBD1	TGTGCCAGCAGTTTCCCGGGACAGGTTTATGGCTACACCTTC	CASSFPGQVYGYTF
TRBV15	NA	TRBJ2-7	NA	TGTGCCACCAGCCCCGGCCGGTCTTTACTAACCTACGAGCAGTACTTC	CATSPGRSLLTYEQYF
TRBV19	NA	TRBJ2-5	NA	TGTGCCAGTAGTATAAGTACGCAGGGAGAGACCCAGTACTTC	CASSISTQGETQYF
TRBV19	once	TRBJ1-4	NA	TGTGCCAGTATAAGCTCCATTGCAACTAATGAAAAACTGTTTTTT	CASISSIATNEKLFF
TRBV7-2	NA	TRBJ2-1	TRBD2	TGTGCCAGCAGCTGGGGACTAGCGGGATTCAATGAGCAGTTCTTC	CASSWGLAGFNEQFF
TRBV6-5	NA	TRBJ2-1	NA	TGTGCCAGCAGTTTCAACAATGAGCAGTTCTTC	CASSFNNEQFF
TRBV5-1	NA	TRBJ2-1	NA	TGCGCCAGCAGCTTGGACCTGACTAGCTCCTACAATGAGCAGTTCTTC	CASSLDLTSSYNEQFF
TRBV4-3	NA	TRBJ2-7	NA	TGCGCCAGCATGCAATGTAGGGAGACCTACGAGCAGTACTTC	CASMQCRETYEQYF
TRBV28	once	TRBJ2-7	TRBD1	TGTGCCAGCAGCCCCCGCGGACAGGGGGACTACGAGCAGTACTTC	CASSPRGQGDYEQYF
TRBV7-9	NA	TRBJ2-3	TRBD2	TGTGCCAGCAGCCCCCGGACTAGCGGGGATTGGGCAACAGATACGCAGTATTTT	CASSPRTSGDWATDTQYF
TRBV6-5	NA	TRBJ1-2	TRBD1	TGTGCCAGCAGCGGACAGGTCTATGGCTACACCTTC	CASSGQVYGYTF
TRBV30	NA	TRBJ2-1	TRBD2	TGTGCCTGGAGTCCCCTAGCGGGGGGTCCAAACAATGAGCAGTTCTTC	CAWSPLAGGPNNEQFF
TRBV19	once	TRBJ1-4	NA	TGTGCCAGTAGTGCGACGTCCGCGCTTGAAAAACTGTTTTTT	CASSATSALEKLFF
TRBV28	NA	TRBJ2-5	NA	TGTGCCAGCAGCCGACGACAGGGAGGAGAGACCCAGTACTTC	CASSRRQGGETQYF
TRBV11-2	NA	TRBJ2-7	NA	TGTGCCAGCAGCCCGCTTCTTTTTAACGAGCAGTACTTC	CASSPLLFNEQYF
TRBV2	NA	TRBJ2-5	NA	TGTGCCAGCAGCGCCGGGGTCCAAGAGACCCAGTACTTC	CASSAGVQETQYF
TRBV6-5	NA	TRBJ1-5	NA	TGTGCCAGCAGACCTGGGAGTTGGAGCAATCAGCCCCAGCATTTT	CASRPGSWSNQPQHF
TRBV27	NA	TRBJ1-1	NA	TGTGCCAGCAGTTTGGAGCGGATGAACACTGAAGCTTTCTTT	CASSLERMNTEAFF
TRBV6-1	once	TRBJ1-4	TRBD1	TGTGCCAGCAGTGAAGCGCTCTGGACAGGGGGGACTAATGAAAAACTGTTTTTT	CASSEALWTGGTNEKLFF
TRBV4-2	NA	TRBJ2-7	TRBD2	TGTGCCAGCAGCCAAGGGGGCGGGGGATCCTACGAGCAGTACTTC	CASSQGGGGSYEQYF
TRBV9	NA	TRBJ2-2	NA	TGTGCCAGCAGCGTTCGACTATTCACCGGGGAGCTGTTTTTT	CASSVRLFTGELFF
TRBV4-3	NA	TRBJ1-1	TRBD1	TGCGCCAGCAGCCCAACAGGGGCGAGCTTCCAGAACACTGAAGCTTTCTTT	CASSPTGASFQNTEAFF
TRBV28	NA	TRBJ2-5	NA	TGTGCCAGCAGTTTAGTGGGACGCTTCCAAGAGACCCAGTACTTC	CASSLVGRFQETQYF
TRBV5-1	NA	TRBJ2-7	TRBD1	TGCGCCAGCAGCTCACAGGGGGCTACAGCTGTCGAGCAGTACTTC	CASSSQGATAVEQYF
TRBV18	NA	TRBJ1-6	TRBD1	TGTGCCAGCTCACTCCAAGGACAGGGGGCAGGTTCACCCCTCCACTTT	CASSLQGQGAGSPLHF
TRBV4-1	few	TRBJ2-4	NA	TGCGCCAGCAGCCAAGGACCGGGGTCCACCAAAAACATTCAGTACTTC	CASSQGPGSTKNIQYF
TRBV5-1	NA	TRBJ1-6	NA	TGCGCCAGCAGCCGCGGGACCGTCATTAATTCACCCCTCCACTTT	CASSRGTVINSPLHF
TRBV14	NA	TRBJ2-5	NA	TGTGCCAGCAGCCAACAGGTCCAAGAGACCCAGTACTTC	CASSQQVQETQYF
TRBV6-6	NA	TRBJ2-3	NA	TGTGCCAGCAGTTACGTCCCCCTCGTCACAGATACGCAGTATTTT	CASSYVPLVTDTQYF
TRBV29-1	once	TRBJ2-7	NA	TGCAGCGTCCGGTGGGCAGGGGACGAGCAGTACTTC	CSVRWAGDEQYF
TRBV7-2	NA	TRBJ2-5	TRBD2	TGTGCCAGCAGCCAACCAAATTTAGCGGGAGAAGAGACCCAGTACTTC	CASSQPNLAGEETQYF
TRBV19	once	TRBJ2-7	NA	TGTGCCAGTAGTATCGACAGCCTCTACGAGCAGTACTTC	CASSIDSLYEQYF
TRBV11-2	NA	TRBJ2-7	NA	TGTGCCAGCAGCCCACCCCTTGCGAGCTCCTACGAGCAGTACTTC	CASSPPLASSYEQYF
TRBV5-1	few	TRBJ1-3	TRBD1	TGCGCCAGCAGCTTGGCAGGGGGCACTGGAAACACCATATATTTT	CASSLAGGTGNTIYF
TRBV7-7	NA	TRBJ2-5	NA	TGTGCCAGCAGCCCCTGGGGAGAGACCCAGTACTTC	CASSPWGETQYF
TRBV10-2	NA	TRBJ1-5	NA	TGCGCCAGCAGTGAGAGGGGTAGGAGCAATCAGCCCCAGCATTTT	CASSERGRSNQPQHF
TRBV6-1	NA	TRBJ2-7	NA	TGTGCCAGCAACCAGCAGGGAGCTTACTACGAGCAGTACTTC	CASNQQGAYYEQYF
TRBV5-1	NA	TRBJ2-7	NA	TGCGCCAGCAAGGAGCGAGCGAGCTCCTACGAGCAGTACTTC	CASKERASSYEQYF
TRBV28	NA	TRBJ1-2	TRBD1	TGTGCCAGCAGTTTGGGGACAGGGGTAGGCTACACCTTC	CASSLGTGVGYTF
TRBV28	NA	TRBJ1-1	NA	TGTGCCAGCAGTCCCCGGCGAGGGATGACCACTGAAGCTTTCTTT	CASSPRRGMTTEAFF
TRBV19	NA	TRBJ1-5	TRBD1	TGTGCCAGTAGCCCCCAGACAGGGAGCGAGGTGTGGCAGCCCCAGCATTTT	CASSPQTGSEVWQPQHF
TRBV4-3	NA	TRBJ2-1	NA	TGCGCCAGCAGCCAACTTCCGGGCTCCTACAATGAGCAGTTCTTC	CASSQLPGSYNEQFF
TRBV7-2	NA	TRBJ2-3	TRBD2	TGTGCCAGCAGGCCGGGGGGGCCTTCCACAGATACGCAGTATTTT	CASRPGGPSTDTQYF
TRBV18	NA	TRBJ2-1	TRBD1	TGTGCCAGCTCATATGGGACCGGGACAGGGATCAATGAGCAGTTCTTC	CASSYGTGTGINEQFF
TRBV30	NA	TRBJ1-2	NA	TGTGCCTGGACCCCGCAGCCAGTGACGGCCGGCTACACCTTC	CAWTPQPVTAGYTF
TRBV6-5	once	TRBJ2-7	NA	TGTGCCAGCAGTCGCGGCGGGAACGAGCAGTACTTC	CASSRGGNEQYF
TRBV27	NA	TRBJ2-5	NA	TGTGCCAGCAGCAGACAATACCAAGAGACCCAGTACTTC	CASSRQYQETQYF
TRBV28	NA	TRBJ2-1	NA	TGTGCCAGCCTCTTTGGCAATGAGCAGTTCTTC	CASLFGNEQFF
TRBV7-2	few	TRBJ1-4	TRBD1	TGTGCCAGCAGCCCTACAGGGGTCGGGAATGAAAAACTGTTTTTT	CASSPTGVGNEKLFF
TRBV7-3	NA	TRBJ1-2	TRBD1	TGTGCCAGCAGCTCAGACAGGGGAAGCTACACCTTC	CASSSDRGSYTF
TRBV7-9	NA	TRBJ2-2	NA	TGTGCCAGCAGGGAGCAGGGGTCCGGGGAGCTGTTTTTT	CASREQGSGELFF